The entry that follows covers one TCR beta chain sequence. Other DNA sequences in this specimen translate into the identical CDR3. Germline-derived CDR1 and CDR2 are SGHDT and YYEEEE. This CDR3 contains 16 residues. The V gene end was trimmed by 1 base and the J gene end by 0 bases; junction bases not matched to a gene: 4. The sample comes from a study of cytomegalovirus exposure and HLA in healthy donors. Turning to the study itself: When roughly 420 donors were genotyped, more than 70% of them were found to fall in the Caucasian-associated ancestry cluster.

60 Vbeta and 13 Jbeta primers were used in PCR. Authors' processing steps: An analysis performed later counted 70 million to 90 million unique TCR beta chains (around 10 million of them shared). Using immunoSEQ multiplex PCR, the repertoire was profiled, and TCRdb retains in-frame clones only, with some absent. V, J and clone size derive from that table, while D and trimming were established from the DNA sequence. The sample lists around 150,000 clones; just under 65% were seen once. Specimen: PBMCs. This rearrangement joins TRBV5-6 to TRBJ1-5; 7 bases agree with TRBD1. The receptor was isolated from a woman aged 55-69 years in good health and CMV-seropositive. The CDR3 DNA reads as TGTGCCAGCAGCTTGAGGACAGGTTATAGCAATCAGCCCCAGCATTTT. Translation: CASSLRTGYSNQPQHF.